The entry below gives a single T cell receptor beta chain sequence along with its context. Its cognate antigen has yet to be identified. No base qualities exist here, and no much larger clone lies one base off it. The meaning of the sample's treatment or condition label: roughly 10-day PBMC culture with coronavirus spike peptide pools or control peptides (ViraFEST assay). The study used the ViraFEST assay, which expanded antigen-specific T cells with peptide pools and then identified expanded clonotypes by TCR sequencing. Positive SARS-CoV-2 PCR tests in the convalescent patients dated from March to December 2020, before Alpha, Beta and Delta variants emerged in the United States. Each well held two million PBMCs cultured with roughly 9.2 ug/ml peptide pools in IMDM containing around 5% human AB serum and roughly 9 IU/ml IL-2. On days 3 and 7, half of the culture medium was replaced with fresh IL-2-containing medium. After 10 days of culture, CD4+ T cells were isolated by negative selection with the EasySep CD4+ T cell isolation kit. Ficoll-Paque Plus gradient centrifugation was used to isolate PBMCs from whole blood, and the isolated PBMCs were then either used fresh or cryopreserved at -140C. Culture conditions were generally each tested in triplicate wells.

The entry originates in a study of vaccination and CD4 T cells after COVID-19 (dated by TCRdb to the early 2020s). For the study in its entirety: Convalescent patients had a positive SARS-CoV-2 result on nasal swab PCR, and of these patients, nine had mild disease and one had severe disease. The time from the second vaccine dose to post-vaccine blood sampling had a median of around 72 days and ranged from about 14 to 250 days. Post-COVID blood samples were collected from convalescent patients a median of around 100 days after diagnosis, with a range of about 30 to 170 days. Participants got two doses of the Pfizer-BioNTech BNT162b2 vaccine (n=8) or two doses of the Moderna mRNA-1273 vaccine (n=2). Control cultures received a CEFX viral epitope pool as the positive control, an HIV-1 Nef peptide pool as the negative control, or no peptide. Six males and four females were included in the convalescent cohort, with two Hispanic individuals, seven Caucasians, two Asians and one multiracial person represented. In around ten COVID-19 convalescent patients and 4 infection-naive healthy vaccine recipients, the spike-specific CD4+ TCR repertoire before mRNA vaccination was compared with the repertoire after mRNA vaccination. The cultures were stimulated with overlapping spike peptide pools from SARS-CoV-2 and from the common cold coronaviruses HCoV-NL63, HCoV-OC43 and HCoV-229E.

Overall study results and their limits: Nearly all vaccine-specific clones in convalescent patients (304 of 307) were mono-reactive for SARS-CoV-2 spike rather than cross-reactive with common cold coronaviruses. Relatively few convalescent patients were included in the study, and early timepoints after natural infection were not analyzed. Among convalescent patients, a median around 86% of the SARS-CoV-2-reactive clones seen after vaccination appeared only after vaccination, which suggests priming specific to the vaccine. The median count of SARS-CoV-2-reactive clonotypes went up from under 25 after infection to 38 after vaccination, although the change was not significant.

Library prep was done by PCR. DNA from cultured CD4+ T cells was subjected to TCR sequencing with the Oncomine TCR Beta short-read assay at the Johns Hopkins FTIC core. The QIAamp micro DNA kit was used to extract genomic DNA from the cultured CD4+ T cells. Oncomine TCR Beta libraries made from cultured CD4+ T cells were pooled using unique dual indexes and sequenced on an Illumina iSeq 100. As for the authors' bioinformatics: Non-productive sequences were filtered out, and CDR3s that did not start with C, did not end with F or W, or were shorter than 7 amino acids were discarded. The MANAFEST web application identified antigen-specific clonotypes by comparing peptide-stimulated wells against reference wells and other culture wells. For a clone to be called positive, the clone needed an FDR below 0.05, an odds ratio above 5, and a productive frequency above 0.1% in at least two of three replicate wells. Cross-reactive clonotypes were defined as significantly expanded in both SARS-CoV-2 spike wells and at least one common cold coronavirus spike condition. CDR3 homology was assessed with Levenshtein distances (stringdist) and unrooted phylogenetic trees (ape) in R version 3.6.1. The public reads were reprocessed in TCRdb via fastp at Q25 and MiXCR, keeping in-frame beta chains. Every CDR3 protein is listed once, alongside the most common genes and DNA of its rows. What appears here as the V and J calls and clone size reflects TCRdb's work, not the paper's. Across this sample there are 12,000 to 15,000 distinct CDR3 sequences, with about 53% seen only once. The ten largest clones represent about a tenth of the sample.

Trimming leaves V shorter by 1 base and J shorter by 0 bases, with the junction holding 8 bases beyond the gene matches. The CDR1 and CDR2 encoded by the germline V gene (reference sequence) are DFQATT and SNEGSKA. Including cysteine and phenylalanine, the CDR3 has 17 amino acids. Only the CDR3 DNA is retained, 51 bases long and in frame from the first base. The rearranged segments are TRBV20-1 and TRBJ2-1, with 8 bases matching TRBD2. This clonotype was obtained from a human donor who had recovered from COVID-19. The sequencing used CD4+ T cells from blood, cultured in vitro, collected before SARS-CoV-2 vaccination. For the CDR3, the sequence is CSARVERERRSYNEQFF. Read as DNA, the sequence is TGCAGTGCTAGAGTCGAGCGGGAGCGCCGCTCCTACAATGAGCAGTTCTTC.